Below, 12 T cell receptor beta chains from the same sample are listed, as sequenced in a study of metastatic and nonmetastatic thyroid tumors. Until they underwent thyroid surgery, no patient had received any treatment. TCRdb reassembled clones from the PCR reads with MiXCR. The sample has approximately 9,700 clones, approximately 32% seen once. The sequenced material came from tumor tissue. These receptors were collected from a female donor with papillary thyroid cancer or a benign thyroid nodule (not recorded which). Some clones in this sample may be carry-over from other donors' samples.

The genes are TRBV6-1 and TRBJ2-1; D not certain. This CDR3 region has 15 residues. Per the germline V gene, CDR1 is MNHNS and CDR2 is SASEGT. V was cut by 0 bases and J by 4 bases, with 10 bases left in between. CDR3 loop: CASSEAGDPYNEQFF. CDR3 DNA sequence: TGTGCCAGCAGTGAAGCAGGAGACCCTTACAATGAGCAGTTCTTC.

This clone was counted a single time. The J gene is TRBJ2-7, the V gene TRBV5-1; TRBD1 matches at 7 bases. Trimming removed 1 base from V and 2 bases from J; junction bases left unmatched: 15. From germline, CDR1 is SGHRS and CDR2 YFSETQ. There are 18 residues in the CDR3. The CDR3: CASSLIGEIRGKTYEQYF. CDR3 coding DNA: TGCGCCAGCAGCTTGATTGGAGAAATCAGGGGGAAGACCTACGAGCAGTACTTC.

Comments on this clone: This may be a read error, as it is one base from a much larger clone. The V call is TRBV9, the J call TRBJ2-1; D could derive from TRBD1 or TRBD2 (6 bases each). Looked up from germline, CDR1 is SGDLS and CDR2 is YYNGEE. This CDR3 contains 16 residues. V lost 4 bases and J lost 12, with 26 bases in between. CDR3 DNA sequence: TGTGCCAGCAGCCCCAAAGGGGGGACTGAGGTCGATGGGCAGTTCTTC. Translating gives CASSPKGGTEVDGQFF.

This clone is medium-sized in the sample. This chain connects TRBV6-1 to TRBJ2-5; 8 bases fit TRBD2. This CDR3 comprises 15 residues. Per the germline V gene, CDR1 is MNHNS and CDR2 is SASEGT. Trimming took 6 bases from V and 2 from J; bases not matched to a gene: 8. In nucleotides, the CDR3 is TGTGCCAGCAGAGGGTCCGGGAGGGGTCAAGAGACCCAGTACTTC. Amino acids: CASRGSGRGQETQYF.

This clone is classed as large. This chain links TRBV4-2 with TRBJ1-3; 9 positions agree with TRBD1. Unmatched junction bases numbered 6, after V lost 0 bases and J lost 3 bases. The CDR3 totals 17 residues. Germline-derived CDR1 and CDR2 are LGHNA and YNFKEQ. The CDR3: CASSQEMGQGLGNTIYF. CDR3 nucleotides: TGTGCCAGCAGCCAAGAAATGGGACAGGGTCTTGGAAACACCATATATTTT.

This clone is termed medium-sized. V is TRBV7-9 and J is TRBJ2-5, with 8 positions matching TRBD1. CDR3 size: 15 residues. The V gene end was trimmed by 3 bases and the J gene end by 4 bases; junction bases not matched to a gene: 7. Germline CDR1 is SEHNR and CDR2 is FQNEAQ (reference sequence). This CDR3 is CASSFTGGIGETQYF. The CDR3 nucleotides are TGTGCCAGCAGCTTCACAGGGGGAATTGGAGAGACCCAGTACTTC.

This clone is medium-sized (0.01 to 0.1%) in the sample. No DNA is shown, since the ends of the CDR3 on it are uncertain; the CDR3 is the one TCRdb lists. V and J are TRBV27 and TRBJ2-7; TRBD1 is taken as the D call from the table, unchecked against the DNA. From germline, CDR1 is MNHEY and CDR2 SMNVEV (reference sequence). The CDR3 has 13 residues if both end residues are counted. The CDR3: CASSFGSGGEQYF.

This clone was observed a few times. The chain has TRBV6-6 and TRBJ1-1, with 11 bases fitting TRBD1. V dropped 2 bases and J dropped 1; count of bases not matched to a gene: 9. CDR3 size: 18 residues. From germline, CDR1 is MNHNY and CDR2 SVGAGI (reference sequence). The CDR3 region has the DNA TGTGCCAGCAGTTACGGAGGGACAGGGGGTATAAAGAACACTGAAGCTTTCTTT. Encoded protein: CASSYGGTGGIKNTEAFF.

In this sample, this clone turned up many times. The identical CDR3 is also encoded by other nucleotide sequences in the sample. J is TRBJ2-2 and V is TRBV27; D might be TRBD1 or TRBD2, each matching 5 bases. This CDR3 is built from 18 residues. Germline CDR1 and CDR2: MNHEY and SMNVEV (reference sequence). Trimming removed 5 bases from V and 0 bases from J, with 19 bases in between. The CDR3: CASSPGAGIGANTGELFF. CDR3 nucleotides: TGTGCCAGCAGTCCCGGGGCAGGGATCGGTGCGAACACCGGGGAGCTGTTTTTT.

A note on this clone: The same CDR3 is also encoded by other DNA sequences in this sample. V usage is TRBV7-8 and J usage is TRBJ2-3; D gene uncertain. V lost 8 bases to trimming and J lost 3 bases, with 15 bases between them. The CDR3 spans 14 residues. Germline assignment: CDR1 SGHVS and CDR2 FQNEAQ. The CDR3: CASQAHPSTDTQYF. The CDR3 DNA sequence: TGTGCCAGCCAAGCTCATCCTAGTACAGATACGCAGTATTTT. Based on the CDR3 plus reference TRBV7-8 and TRBJ2-3, the full variable domain is GAGVSQSPRYKVAKRGQDVALRCDPISGHVSLFWYQQALGQGPEFLTYFQNEAQLDKSGLPSDRFFAERPEGSVSTLKIQRTQQEDSAVYLCASQAHPSTDTQYFGPGTRLTVL.

The rearrangement links TRBV28 to TRBJ1-2; TRBD1 agrees at 10 bases. Germline values: CDR1 MDHEN, CDR2 SYDVKM. V gave up 7 bases and J gave up 9 bases; unmatched junction bases: 8. This CDR3 spans 13 amino acids. CDR3 nucleotides: TGTGCCAGCATCAGGGGGACAGGGGATCGCTACACCTTC. It specifies CASIRGTGDRYTF.

This clone was seen a few times. The genes are TRBV28 and TRBJ1-6, with 10 nucleotides matching TRBD1. Germline values: CDR1 MDHEN, CDR2 SYDVKM. This CDR3 is built from 14 residues. V lost 5 bases to trimming and J lost 10 bases; unmatched junction nucleotides: 5. The chain's CDR3 is CASSPTGGWSPLHF. The DNA of the CDR3 is TGTGCCAGCAGTCCGACAGGGGGCTGGTCACCCCTCCACTTT.